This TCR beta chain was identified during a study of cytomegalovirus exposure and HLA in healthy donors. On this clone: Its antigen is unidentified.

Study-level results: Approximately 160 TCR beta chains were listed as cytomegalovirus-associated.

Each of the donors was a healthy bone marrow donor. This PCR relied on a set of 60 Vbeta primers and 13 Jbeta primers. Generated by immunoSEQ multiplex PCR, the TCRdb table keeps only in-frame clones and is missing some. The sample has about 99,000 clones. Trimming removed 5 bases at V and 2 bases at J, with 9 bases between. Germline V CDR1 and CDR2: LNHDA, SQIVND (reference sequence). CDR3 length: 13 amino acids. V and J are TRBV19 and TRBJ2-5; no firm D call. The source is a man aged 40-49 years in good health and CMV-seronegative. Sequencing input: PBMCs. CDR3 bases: TGTGCCAGTAGTCCCCGGGTACAAGAGACCCAGTACTTC. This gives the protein CASSPRVQETQYF.